The clone carrying this T cell receptor beta chain came up once. This specimen comes from a study of blood T cell repertoires in COVID-19. As processed by the authors: Amplification from reference gene primers served as the basis for estimated nucleated cell counts. TCRdb's table, derived via immunoSEQ multiplex PCR, lists solely in-frame clones and lacks some. Clonal size and the V and J genes are those of that table, whereas D and trimming came from the DNA. The sample yields some 220,000 clones, about 82% seen once. Seattle patient enrollment occurred during active infection, with longitudinal follow-up thereafter. The CDR3 contains 13 residues. The J segment lost 7 bases and the V segment lost 3 bases, leaving 4 bases of the junction unmatched.

The genes are TRBV12-3 or TRBV12-4 and TRBJ1-1, with 8 bases aligning to TRBD1. What was sequenced was peripheral blood. This receptor was obtained from a woman aged 70-85 years with COVID-19, enrolled during active disease. The CDR3 sequence is CASSFQGAGEAFF. CDR3 coding DNA: TGTGCCAGCAGTTTTCAGGGGGCAGGTGAAGCTTTCTTT.